The clone carrying this TCR beta chain has a handful of counts. The data belong to a study of graft-versus-host responses after intestinal transplantation. Study in general: Anti-thymocyte globulin induction, then tacrolimus and steroids for two to four years, went to all recipients.

Sequenced by immunoSEQ multiplex PCR; TCRdb stores in-frame clones only, minus some. Found here are 13,000 or so clones, around 40% of them singletons; the top ten hold over 0.95%. Sorting was performed after the reaction on proliferating CFSE-low CD3+CD4+ and CD3+CD8+ responders. The CDR3 totals 15 residues. The germline gives CDR1 SGHDT, CDR2 YYEEEE. Trimming removed 4 bases at V and 4 bases at J, with 17 bases between. Regarding the study as a whole: Recipient bone marrow held GvH clones, some seen earlier in ileum or blood. Individuals carrying graft-donor T cell macrochimerism showed high graft-versus-host to host-versus-graft clonal ratios in allografts.

This specimen consisted of alloreactive CD4+ T cells from a mixed lymphocyte reaction culture, obtained before intestinal transplant. Subset in this sample: CFSE-low proliferating T cells sorted from roughly 6-day pre-transplant mixed lymphocyte reaction (GvH or HvG direction). This sequence joins TRBV5-6 and TRBJ1-2, with D perhaps matching TRBD1 (6 bases). This sequence was found in a human patient who received an intestinal transplant. This CDR3 reads CASSPTRGGSYGYTF. The DNA of the CDR3 is TGTGCCAGCAGCCCCACCCGGGGGGGCAGCTATGGCTACACCTTC. Drawing the rest from reference TRBV5-6 and TRBJ1-2, the complete variable domain is DAGVTQSPTHLIKTRGQQVTLRCSPKSGHDTVSWYQQALGQGPQFIFQYYEEEERQRGNFPDRFSGHQFPNYSSELNVNALLLGDSALYLCASSPTRGGSYGYTFGSGTRLTVV.